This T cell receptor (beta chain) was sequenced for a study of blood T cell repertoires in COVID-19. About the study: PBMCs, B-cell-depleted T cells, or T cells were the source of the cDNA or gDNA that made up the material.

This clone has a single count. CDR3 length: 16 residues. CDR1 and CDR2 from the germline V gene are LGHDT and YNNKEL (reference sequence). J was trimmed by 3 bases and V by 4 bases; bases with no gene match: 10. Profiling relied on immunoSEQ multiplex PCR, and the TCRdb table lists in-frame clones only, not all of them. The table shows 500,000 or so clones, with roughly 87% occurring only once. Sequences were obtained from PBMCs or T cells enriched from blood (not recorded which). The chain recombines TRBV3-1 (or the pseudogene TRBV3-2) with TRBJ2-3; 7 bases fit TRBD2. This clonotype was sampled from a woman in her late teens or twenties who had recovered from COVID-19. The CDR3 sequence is CASSRGPSGVTDTQYF. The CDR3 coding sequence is TGTGCCAGCAGCCGTGGGCCGAGCGGGGTTACAGATACGCAGTATTTT.